These 9 T cell receptor beta chains were sequenced from one sample in a study of blood T cell repertoires in COVID-19. Only in-frame clones appear in the TCRdb table, and some are missing; sequencing was by immunoSEQ multiplex PCR. This table holds about 210,000 clones, 75% to 90% found once. The sample was peripheral blood. The receptors stem from a man between 40 and 49 years old with acute or convalescent COVID-19.

The sample holds one count of this clone. The V and J genes are TRBV28 and TRBJ2-5, with D possibly matching TRBD1 (6 bases). V was clipped by 5 bases and J by 6 bases, with 22 bases between them. The germline gives CDR1 MDHEN, CDR2 SYDVKM. This CDR3 has 16 residues. This chain's CDR3 is CASSLGLFGGRKTQYF. Here the CDR3 DNA reads TGTGCCAGCAGTCTAGGACTTTTTGGGGGCAGGAAGACCCAGTACTTC. The variable domain in full, completed from reference TRBV28 and TRBJ2-5, reads DVKVTQSSRYLVKRTGEKVFLECVQDMDHENMFWYRQDPGLGLRLIYFSYDVKMKEKGDIPEGYSVSREKKERFSLILESASTNQTSMYLCASSLGLFGGRKTQYFGPGTRLLVL.

Written as DNA, the CDR3 is TGTGCCAGCAGTTTCCGACAGAGCTCTTACGAGCAGTACTTC. This translates into CASSFRQSSYEQYF. This sequence joins TRBV6-5 and TRBJ2-7; D possibly corresponds to TRBD1 (5 bases). Germline-derived CDR1 and CDR2 are MNHEY and SVGAGI. CDR3 size: 14 residues. Trimming took off 4 bases at V and 4 bases at J, with 14 bases between the two ends.

The chain couples TRBV10-3 to TRBJ1-1, with a possible D match to TRBD1 (5 bases). V was shortened by 7 bases and J by 6 bases, with 18 bases between the two germline ends. Looked up from germline, CDR1 is ENHRY and CDR2 is SYGVKD. The length of the CDR3 is 14 residues. The CDR3 DNA reads TGTGCCATCACCGCCTCTGGGGCTCTAGCTGAAGCTTTCTTT. It translates to CAITASGALAEAFF.

The rearrangement joins TRBV29-1 to TRBJ2-5; TRBD1 matches at 10 bases. Germline loops: CDR1 SQVTM, CDR2 ANQGSEA. This CDR3 contains 16 residues. Germline trimming cut 3 bases from V and 4 bases from J; bases unmatched to any gene: 11. This CDR3 reads CSVDGVRDRGAETQYF. In DNA form, the CDR3 reads TGCAGCGTTGACGGGGTCCGGGACAGGGGCGCAGAGACCCAGTACTTC.

This clone was counted between two and nine times. This chain connects TRBV30 to TRBJ2-7; the D is unclear. V gave up 5 bases and J gave up 6 bases, with 14 bases separating them. CDR3 length: 12 amino acids. The germline V gene has CDR1 GTSNPN and CDR2 SVGIG (reference sequence). CDR3 residues: CAWGFSRGEQYF. The CDR3 bases are TGTGCCTGGGGGTTCAGTCGAGGCGAGCAGTACTTC.

The CDR3 reads CASSGYHRGLNYGYTF. CDR3 DNA: TGTGCCAGCAGTGGTTATCACAGGGGGCTAAACTATGGCTACACCTTC. The chain is built from TRBV27 and TRBJ1-2, with 9 bases fitting TRBD1. The CDR3 sequence is 16 residues long. The V segment lost 5 bases and the J segment 2 bases; nucleotides outside the gene matches: 9. Germline values: CDR1 MNHEY, CDR2 SMNVEV (reference sequence).

This clone was picked up one time. The gene calls are TRBV6-6 and TRBJ2-3; 9 positions agree with TRBD1. The junction had 8 bases not matched to a gene; V was cut back by 6 bases and J by 4 bases. This CDR3 is 15 amino acids long. Per germline, CDR1 MNHNY and CDR2 SVGAGI (reference sequence). CDR3 in amino acids: CASRLPGQGSDTQYF. The CDR3 nucleotides are TGTGCCAGCAGGTTGCCGGGACAGGGTTCAGATACGCAGTATTTT.

V and J are TRBV7-9 and TRBJ2-2, with a weak D call TRBD2 (5 bases). The CDR3 has 14 amino acids. Germline lookup yields CDR1 SEHNR and CDR2 FQNEAQ (reference sequence). V lost 1 base to trimming and J lost 2 bases, with 5 bases between them. The CDR3 DNA reads TGTGCCAGCAGCTTAGGGACTAACACCGGGGAGCTGTTTTTT. As protein: CASSLGTNTGELFF. Drawing the rest from reference TRBV7-9 and TRBJ2-2, the complete variable domain is DTGVSQNPRHKITKRGQNVTFRCDPISEHNRLYWYRQTLGQGPEFLTYFQNEAQLEKSRLLSDRFSAERPKGSFSTLEIQRTEQGDSAMYLCASSLGTNTGELFFGEGSRLTVL.

J is TRBJ2-3 and V is TRBV29-1; weak D call: TRBD2 (5 bases). This CDR3 is 14 amino acids long. Germline V gives CDR1 SQVTM, CDR2 ANQGSEA. V lost 8 bases, J lost 0 bases, and 15 bases lay in between. The CDR3 reads CSILKRTSTDTQYF. The CDR3 DNA is TGCAGCATTCTGAAAAGGACTAGCACAGATACGCAGTATTTT.